This TCR beta chain was recorded in a study of CD8+CD57+ T cells in acquired aplastic anemia. Across the whole study: Each DNA sample taken from sorted CD4+ and CD8+ cells came to around 2.9 ug on average. Findings and caveats of the study: Researchers reported that CD8+ Simpson's diversity was not significantly different in patients versus controls. The study identified almost 30 CD8+ CDR3 sequences shared by patients and controls.

The germline V gene encodes CDR1 SGHRS and CDR2 YFSETQ. This CDR3 is 12 amino acids long. For sequencing, patients were chosen who had shown expansion of CD8+CD57+ cells by flow cytometry. No therapy was given to patients before blood sampling. Genomic DNA templated the TCR beta VDJ and CDR3 profiling. TCRdb reprocessed the reads with MiXCR, giving one entry per CDR3 protein. The repertoire holds more than 150,000 distinct CDR3 sequences, with about 44% as singletons. This clonotype was counted only a few times. Its antigen is undetermined. This may be a read error: a much more frequent sequence differs by one nucleotide.

The sequence was obtained from a human donor with aplastic anemia. Material for sequencing was sorted CD4+, CD8+, or CD8+CD57+ T cells (not recorded which) from PBMCs. The V and J genes are TRBV5-1 and TRBJ1-1; D remains ambiguous. CDR3 in amino acids: CASSLGETEALF. The CDR3 DNA sequence: TGCGCCAGCAGCTTGGGGGAGACTGAAGCTCTCTTT.